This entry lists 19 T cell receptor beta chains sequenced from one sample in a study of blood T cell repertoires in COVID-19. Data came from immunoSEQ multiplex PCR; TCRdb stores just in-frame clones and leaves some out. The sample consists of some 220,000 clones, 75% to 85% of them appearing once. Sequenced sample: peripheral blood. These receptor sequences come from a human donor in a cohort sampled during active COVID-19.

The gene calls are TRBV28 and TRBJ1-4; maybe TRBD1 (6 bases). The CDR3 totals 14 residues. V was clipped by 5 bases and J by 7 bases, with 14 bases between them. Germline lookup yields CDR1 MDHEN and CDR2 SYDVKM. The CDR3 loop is CASSPTGTIEKLFF. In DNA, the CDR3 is TGTGCCAGCAGTCCTACCGGGACAATTGAAAAACTGTTTTTT.

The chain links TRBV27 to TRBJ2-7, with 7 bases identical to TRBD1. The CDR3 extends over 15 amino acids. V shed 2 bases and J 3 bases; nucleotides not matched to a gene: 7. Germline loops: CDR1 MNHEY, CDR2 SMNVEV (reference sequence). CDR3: CASSLDVTGNYEQYF. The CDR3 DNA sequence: TGTGCCAGCAGTTTAGATGTGACAGGGAACTACGAGCAGTACTTC.

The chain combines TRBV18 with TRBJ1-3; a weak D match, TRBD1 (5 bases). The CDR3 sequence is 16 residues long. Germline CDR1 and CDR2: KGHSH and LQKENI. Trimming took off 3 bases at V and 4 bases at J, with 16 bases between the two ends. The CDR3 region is CASSPRGGLGGNTIYF. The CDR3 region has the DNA TGTGCCAGCTCACCGCGCGGGGGTCTGGGAGGAAACACCATATATTTT.

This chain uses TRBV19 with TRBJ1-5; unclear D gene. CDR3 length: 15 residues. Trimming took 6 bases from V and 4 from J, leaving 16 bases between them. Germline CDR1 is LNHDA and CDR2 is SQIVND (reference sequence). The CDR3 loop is CASSAGFSRNQPQHF. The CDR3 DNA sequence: TGTGCCAGTAGCGCGGGGTTCTCTAGGAATCAGCCCCAGCATTTT.

The chain's CDR3 is CASSPGAGAGYEQYF. The DNA for the CDR3 is TGTGCCAGCAGCCCAGGGGCGGGAGCGGGCTACGAGCAGTACTTC. The chain joins TRBV11-2 to TRBJ2-7, with D maybe TRBD2 (7 bases). V was trimmed by 5 bases and J by 3 bases, leaving 17 bases between them. Germline V gives CDR1 SGHAT, CDR2 FQNNGV. The CDR3 spans 15 residues.

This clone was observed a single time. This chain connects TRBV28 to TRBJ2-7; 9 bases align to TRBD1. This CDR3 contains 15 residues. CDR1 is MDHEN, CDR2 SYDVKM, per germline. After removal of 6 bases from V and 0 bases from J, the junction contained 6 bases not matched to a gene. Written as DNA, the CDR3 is TGTGCCAGCAGCACTCGGGACAGGGACTCCTACGAGCAGTACTTC. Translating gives CASSTRDRDSYEQYF.

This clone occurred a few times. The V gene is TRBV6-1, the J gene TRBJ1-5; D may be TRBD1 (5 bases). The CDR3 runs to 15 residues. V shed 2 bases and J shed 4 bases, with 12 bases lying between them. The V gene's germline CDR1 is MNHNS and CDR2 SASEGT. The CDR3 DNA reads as TGTGCCAGCAGTGAAATCTTGTCAGGGAATCAGCCCCAGCATTTT. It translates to CASSEILSGNQPQHF.

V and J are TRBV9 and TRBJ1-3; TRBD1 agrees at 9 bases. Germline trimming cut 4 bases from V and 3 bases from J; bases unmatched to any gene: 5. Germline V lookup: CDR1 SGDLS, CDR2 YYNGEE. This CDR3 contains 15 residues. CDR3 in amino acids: CASSTGGAYGNTIYF. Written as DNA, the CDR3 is TGTGCCAGCAGCACAGGGGGCGCGTATGGAAACACCATATATTTT.

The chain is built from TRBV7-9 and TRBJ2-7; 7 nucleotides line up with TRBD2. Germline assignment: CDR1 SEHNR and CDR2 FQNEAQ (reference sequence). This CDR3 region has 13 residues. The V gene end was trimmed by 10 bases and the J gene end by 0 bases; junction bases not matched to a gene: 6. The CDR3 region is CATLAGGSYEQYF. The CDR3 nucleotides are TGTGCCACCTTAGCGGGTGGCTCCTACGAGCAGTACTTC.

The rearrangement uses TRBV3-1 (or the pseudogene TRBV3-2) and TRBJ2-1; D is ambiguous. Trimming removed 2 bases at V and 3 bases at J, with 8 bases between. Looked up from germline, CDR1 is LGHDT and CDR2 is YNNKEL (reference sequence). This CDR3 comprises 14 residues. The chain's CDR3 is CASSQIQIYNEQFF. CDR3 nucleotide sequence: TGTGCCAGCAGCCAAATCCAAATCTACAATGAGCAGTTCTTC.

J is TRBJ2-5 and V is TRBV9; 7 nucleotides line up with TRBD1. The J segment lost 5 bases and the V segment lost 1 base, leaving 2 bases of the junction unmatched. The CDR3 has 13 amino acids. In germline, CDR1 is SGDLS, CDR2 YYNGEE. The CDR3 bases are TGTGCCAGCAGCGTACAGGGGGAGGAGACCCAGTACTTC. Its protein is CASSVQGEETQYF.

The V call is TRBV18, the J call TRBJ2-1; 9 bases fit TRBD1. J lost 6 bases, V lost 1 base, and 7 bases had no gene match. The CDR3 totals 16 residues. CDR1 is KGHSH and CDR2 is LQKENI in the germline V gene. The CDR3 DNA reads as TGTGCCAGCTCACCACAGTCGGGACAGGGAAGCAATGAGCAGTTCTTC. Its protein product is CASSPQSGQGSNEQFF.

The chain's CDR3 is CASSPPGEQYF. CDR3 nucleotides: TGTGCCAGCAGTCCCCCCGGGGAGCAGTACTTC. The chain employs TRBV6-6 and TRBJ2-7, with D hard to call. The CDR3 totals 11 residues. CDR1 and CDR2 (germline): MNHNY, SVGAGI (reference sequence). The V and J ends lost 5 bases and 7 bases respectively, with 9 bases between them.

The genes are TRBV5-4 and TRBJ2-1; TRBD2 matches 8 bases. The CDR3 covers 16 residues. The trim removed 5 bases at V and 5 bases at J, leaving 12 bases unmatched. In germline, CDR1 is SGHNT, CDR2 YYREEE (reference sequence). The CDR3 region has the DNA TGTGCCAGCAGGCCAACTAGCGGACTTTCGCACAATGAGCAGTTCTTC. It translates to CASRPTSGLSHNEQFF.

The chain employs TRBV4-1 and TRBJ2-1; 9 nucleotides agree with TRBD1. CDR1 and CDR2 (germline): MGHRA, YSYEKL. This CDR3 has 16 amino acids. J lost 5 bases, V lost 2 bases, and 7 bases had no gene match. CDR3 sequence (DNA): TGCGCCAGCAGCCAACACAGGGGGCCGGGGGACAATGAGCAGTTCTTC. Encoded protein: CASSQHRGPGDNEQFF.

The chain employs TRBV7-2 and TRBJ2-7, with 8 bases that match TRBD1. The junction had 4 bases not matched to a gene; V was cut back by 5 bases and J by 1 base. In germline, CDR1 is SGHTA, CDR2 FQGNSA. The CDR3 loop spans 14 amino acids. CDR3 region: CASSQDRVSYEQYF. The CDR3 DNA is TGTGCCAGCAGCCAGGACAGGGTTTCCTACGAGCAGTACTTC. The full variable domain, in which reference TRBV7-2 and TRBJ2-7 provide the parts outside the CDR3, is GAGVSQSPSNKVTEKGKDVELRCDPISGHTALYWYRQSLGQGLEFLIYFQGNSAPDKSGLPSDRFSAERTGGSVSTLTIQRTQQEDSAVYLCASSQDRVSYEQYFGPGTRLTVT.

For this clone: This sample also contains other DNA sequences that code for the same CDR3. The CDR3 region is CASSPTGSTDTQYF. The DNA for the CDR3 is TGTGCCAGCTCACCAACAGGGAGCACAGATACGCAGTATTTT. The genes are TRBV18 and TRBJ2-3, with a possible D match to TRBD1 (6 bases). Germline V gene sequence: CDR1 KGHSH, CDR2 LQKENI. Trimming took off 2 bases at V and 0 bases at J, with 6 bases between the two ends. The CDR3 runs 14 residues. Full variable domain (missing parts from reference TRBV18 and TRBJ2-3): NAGVMQNPRHLVRRRGQEARLRCSPMKGHSHVYWYRQLPEEGLKFMVYLQKENIIDESGMPKERFSAEFPKEGPSILRIQQVVRGDSAAYFCASSPTGSTDTQYFGPGTRLTVL.

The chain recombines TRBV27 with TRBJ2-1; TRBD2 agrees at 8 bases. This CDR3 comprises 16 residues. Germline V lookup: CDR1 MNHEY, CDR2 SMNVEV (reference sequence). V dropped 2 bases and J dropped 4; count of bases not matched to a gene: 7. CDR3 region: CASSLTSGGFYNEQFF. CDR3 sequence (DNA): TGTGCCAGCAGTTTAACTAGCGGAGGCTTTTACAATGAGCAGTTCTTC.

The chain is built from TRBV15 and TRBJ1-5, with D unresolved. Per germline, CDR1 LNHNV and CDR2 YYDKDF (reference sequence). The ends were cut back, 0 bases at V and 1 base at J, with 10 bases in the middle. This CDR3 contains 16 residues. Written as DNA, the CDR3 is TGTGCCACCAGCAGAGACCCGCCGCAGAGCAATCAGCCCCAGCATTTT. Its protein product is CATSRDPPQSNQPQHF.